Sequencing of this TCR beta chain was carried out in a study of cytotoxic CD8 clonotypes in ibrutinib-treated CLL. Concerning this clone: Its cognate antigen is unknown.

CDR3 length: 12 residues. Germline V gene lookup returns CDR1 KGHSH and CDR2 LQKENI. V lost 2 bases and J 7 bases, leaving 5 bases between the germline ends. The method was immunoSEQ multiplex PCR; TCRdb's version includes in-frame clones alone and lacks a portion of them. This table holds 150,000 to 250,000 clones, over 60% found once. Points from the study as a whole: Higher clonality was seen at ibrutinib response and a return toward baseline at progression. Different sampling times were used for sustained-remission and progressing patients.

Here the sequenced sample was PBMCs, taken after 24 months of ibrutinib treatment. The source of this sequence is a human donor with chronic lymphocytic leukemia. This rearrangement joins TRBV18 to TRBJ1-4; D uncertain. CDR3 sequence reads: CASSPKSEKLFF. The CDR3 DNA reads as TGTGCCAGCTCACCAAAGTCTGAAAAACTGTTTTTT.